These T cell receptor beta chains were read from a single sample in a study of T-cell memory formation after mild COVID-19. MiXCR, run by TCRdb on the 5' RACE reads, gives a single entry per CDR3 protein. The sample yields fewer than 250,000 distinct CDR3 sequences, about a sixth seen once. The sequenced sample consisted of PBMCs or a T cell subset sorted from them (not recorded which). All receptors come from an adult woman who had mild COVID-19 (a few samples of this study predate the infection). Cell type and time point are not known. The CDR3 runs from the conserved cysteine through the conserved F or W. The order of the fields is J gene, V gene, D gene, clone size, CDR3 DNA, CDR3 protein. The D gene is left open where the match is weak. Clone size is not always given. Where it is, it says once, few, many or a class for expanded clones.

TRBJ1-5 | TRBV7-3 | - | - | TGTGCCAGCAGCTTAAGGCAGGGGCCGGGCAATCAGCCCCAGCATTTT | CASSLRQGPGNQPQHF
TRBJ2-3 | TRBV12-3/TRBV12-4 | TRBD2 | - | TGTGCCAGCAGTTTCAGGCTAGCGGGAGGATCAGATACGCAGTATTTT | CASSFRLAGGSDTQYF
TRBJ2-1 | TRBV24-1 | TRBD2 | few | TGTGCCACCAGTGGTACGGGGGACTACTCCTACAATGAGCAGTTCTTC | CATSGTGDYSYNEQFF
TRBJ2-3 | TRBV3-1 | TRBD2 | few | TGTGCCAGCAGCCAAGGCAAGCGGGGGGGCCCAGATACGCAGTATTTT | CASSQGKRGGPDTQYF
TRBJ1-1 | TRBV18 | TRBD1 | - | TGTGCCAGCTCAGACAGGGTTGGTGGCACTGAAGCTTTCTTT | CASSDRVGGTEAFF
TRBJ1-1 | TRBV6-6 | - | few | TGTGCCAGCAGTTACTTCCCAGCTTCGGACACTGAAGCTTTCTTT | CASSYFPASDTEAFF
TRBJ2-7 | TRBV6-5 | - | few | TGTGCCAGCAGTCCCCCCCCGCCGGGGTGGACGTACTTC | CASSPPPPGWTYF
TRBJ1-5 | TRBV20-1 | - | few | TGCAGTGCAATCATGGGGGGCAATCAGCCCCAGCATTTT | CSAIMGGNQPQHF
TRBJ2-7 | TRBV7-6 | TRBD2 | - | TGTGCCAGCAGCTACCGGGACGTGCCAGCGGGAGCCTCCTACGAGCAGTACTTC | CASSYRDVPAGASYEQYF
TRBJ2-5 | TRBV5-4 | TRBD1 | few | TGTGCCTCCAGACAGGGGCAAGAGACCCAGTACTTC | CASRQGQETQYF
TRBJ1-2 | TRBV27 | - | - | TGTGCCAGCAGACAAGGGAACTATGGCTACACCTTC | CASRQGNYGYTF
TRBJ2-1 | TRBV4-1 | TRBD2 | few | TGCGCCAGCAGCCATCCCAATATAGCGGGGGGGCTGAATGAGCAGTTCTTC | CASSHPNIAGGLNEQFF
TRBJ1-2 | TRBV15 | - | - | TGTGCCACCAGCAGAGAAGGCCGTGGCCGGGGATTGTATGGCTACACCTTC | CATSREGRGRGLYGYTF
TRBJ2-3 | TRBV9 | - | few | TGTGCCAGCAGCGTAGGGAATACGCAGTATTTT | CASSVGNTQYF
TRBJ2-3 | TRBV27 | - | many | TGTGCCAGCAGTTCCAACGGACAACCAGATACGCAGTATTTT | CASSSNGQPDTQYF